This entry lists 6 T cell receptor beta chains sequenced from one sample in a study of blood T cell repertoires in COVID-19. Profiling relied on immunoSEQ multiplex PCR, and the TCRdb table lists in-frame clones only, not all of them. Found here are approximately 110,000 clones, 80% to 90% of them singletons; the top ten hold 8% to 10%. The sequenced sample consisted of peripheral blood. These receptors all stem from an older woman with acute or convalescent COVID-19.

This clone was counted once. The CDR3 protein is CASSKPRPTAAQYF. CDR3 DNA: TGTGCCAGCAGTAAGCCCCGTCCGACAGCCGCGCAGTATTTT. The chain combines TRBV28 with TRBJ2-3; perhaps TRBD1 as D (5 bases). The V gene lost 5 bases and the J gene lost 10 bases, with 19 bases spanning the gap. CDR1 and CDR2 (germline): MDHEN, SYDVKM. This CDR3 has 14 residues.

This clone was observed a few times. CDR3 protein: CAWSTITGVNYGYTF. The DNA for the CDR3 is TGTGCCTGGAGTACCATTACGGGGGTCAACTATGGCTACACCTTC. The chain links TRBV30 to TRBJ1-2, with D perhaps matching TRBD1 (5 bases). There are 15 residues in the CDR3. Between the trimmed V and J ends, which lost 2 bases and 2 bases, there was a span of 15 bases. From germline, CDR1 is GTSNPN and CDR2 SVGIG (reference sequence).

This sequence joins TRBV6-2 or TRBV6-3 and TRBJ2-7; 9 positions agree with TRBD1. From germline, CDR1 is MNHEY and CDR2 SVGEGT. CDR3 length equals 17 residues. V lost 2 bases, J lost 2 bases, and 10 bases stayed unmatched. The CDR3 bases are TGTGCCAGCAGTTACCCCGGCCCGTGGGACAGGGCCTACGAGCAGTACTTC. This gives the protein CASSYPGPWDRAYEQYF.

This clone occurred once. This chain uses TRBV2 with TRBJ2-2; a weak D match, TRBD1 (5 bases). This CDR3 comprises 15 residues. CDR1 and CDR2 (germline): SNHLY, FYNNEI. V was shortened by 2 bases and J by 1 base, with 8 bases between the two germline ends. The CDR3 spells CASSEWQGNTGELFF. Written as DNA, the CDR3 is TGTGCCAGCAGTGAATGGCAGGGGAACACCGGGGAGCTGTTTTTT.

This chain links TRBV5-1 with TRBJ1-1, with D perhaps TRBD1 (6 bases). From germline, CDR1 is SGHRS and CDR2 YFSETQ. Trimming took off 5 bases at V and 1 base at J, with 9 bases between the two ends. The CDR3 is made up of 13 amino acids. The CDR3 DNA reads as TGCGCCAGCAGACTGGACAGGAACACTGAAGCTTTCTTT. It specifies CASRLDRNTEAFF.

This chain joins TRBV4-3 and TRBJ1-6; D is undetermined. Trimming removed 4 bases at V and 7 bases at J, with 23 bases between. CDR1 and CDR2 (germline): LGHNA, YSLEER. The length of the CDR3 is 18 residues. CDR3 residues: CASSLTRQAGRVNSPLHF. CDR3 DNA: TGCGCCAGCAGCCTTACCCGCCAGGCGGGGAGAGTAAATTCACCCCTCCACTTT.